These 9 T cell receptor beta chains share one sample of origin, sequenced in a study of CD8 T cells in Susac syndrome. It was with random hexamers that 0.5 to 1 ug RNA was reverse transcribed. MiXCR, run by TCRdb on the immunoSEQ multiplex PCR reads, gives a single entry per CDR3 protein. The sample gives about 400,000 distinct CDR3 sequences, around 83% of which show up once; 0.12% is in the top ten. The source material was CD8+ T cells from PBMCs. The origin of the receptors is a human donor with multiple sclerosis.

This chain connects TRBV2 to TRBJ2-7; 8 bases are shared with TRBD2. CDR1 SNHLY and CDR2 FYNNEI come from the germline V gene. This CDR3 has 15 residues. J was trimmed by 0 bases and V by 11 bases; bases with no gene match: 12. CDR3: CAGRRGVLSSYEQYF. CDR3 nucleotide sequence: TGTGCCGGACGGCGGGGGGTCCTCAGCTCCTACGAGCAGTACTTC.

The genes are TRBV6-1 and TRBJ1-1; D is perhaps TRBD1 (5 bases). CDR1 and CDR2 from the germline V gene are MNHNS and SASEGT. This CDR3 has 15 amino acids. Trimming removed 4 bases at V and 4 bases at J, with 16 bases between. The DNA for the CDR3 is TGTGCCAGCAGTGCGCGGGACCTGGGGATCACTGAAGCTTTCTTT. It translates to CASSARDLGITEAFF.

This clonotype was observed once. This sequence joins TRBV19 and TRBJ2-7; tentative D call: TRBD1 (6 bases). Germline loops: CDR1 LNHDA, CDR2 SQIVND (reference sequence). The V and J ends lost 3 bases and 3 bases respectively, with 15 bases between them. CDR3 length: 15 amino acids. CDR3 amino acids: CASSMESRTDYEQYF. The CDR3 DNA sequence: TGTGCCAGTAGTATGGAGTCTAGGACAGACTACGAGCAGTACTTC.

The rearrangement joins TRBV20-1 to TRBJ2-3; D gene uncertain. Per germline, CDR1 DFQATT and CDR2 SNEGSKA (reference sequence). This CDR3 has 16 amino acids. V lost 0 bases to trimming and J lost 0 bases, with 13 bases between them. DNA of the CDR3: TGCAGTGCTAGAGATGCAGGAAGATCTAGCACAGATACGCAGTATTTT. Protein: CSARDAGRSSTDTQYF.

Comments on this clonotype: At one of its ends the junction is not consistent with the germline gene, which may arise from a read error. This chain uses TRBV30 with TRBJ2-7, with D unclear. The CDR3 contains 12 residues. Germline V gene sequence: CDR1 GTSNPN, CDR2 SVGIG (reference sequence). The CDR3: CAWSWLSCEQYF. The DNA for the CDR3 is TGTGCCTGGAGTTGGCTCTCCTGCGAGCAGTACTTC.

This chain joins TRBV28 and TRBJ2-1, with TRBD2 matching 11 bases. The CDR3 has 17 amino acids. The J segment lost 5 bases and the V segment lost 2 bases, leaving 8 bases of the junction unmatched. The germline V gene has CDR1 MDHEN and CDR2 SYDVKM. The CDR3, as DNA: TGTGCCAGCAGTTTACTAGCGGGAGGACTAATCAACAATGAGCAGTTCTTC. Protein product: CASSLLAGGLINNEQFF. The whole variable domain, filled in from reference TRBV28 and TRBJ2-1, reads DVKVTQSSRYLVKRTGEKVFLECVQDMDHENMFWYRQDPGLGLRLIYFSYDVKMKEKGDIPEGYSVSREKKERFSLILESASTNQTSMYLCASSLLAGGLINNEQFFGPGTRLTVL.

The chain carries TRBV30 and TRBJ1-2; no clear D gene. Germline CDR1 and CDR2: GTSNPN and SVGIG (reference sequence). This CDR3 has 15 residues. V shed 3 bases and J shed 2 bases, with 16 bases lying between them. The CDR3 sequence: CAWRFAQLTNYGYTF. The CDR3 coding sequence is TGTGCCTGGAGATTCGCCCAGCTAACCAACTATGGCTACACCTTC.

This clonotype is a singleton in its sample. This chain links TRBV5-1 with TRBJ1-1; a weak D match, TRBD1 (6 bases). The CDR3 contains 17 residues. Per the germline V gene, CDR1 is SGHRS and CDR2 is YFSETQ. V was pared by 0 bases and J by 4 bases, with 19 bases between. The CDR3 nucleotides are TGCGCCAGCAGCTTGGCTGAAGGGGGATATCGGGGCACTGAAGCTTTCTTT. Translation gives CASSLAEGGYRGTEAFF.

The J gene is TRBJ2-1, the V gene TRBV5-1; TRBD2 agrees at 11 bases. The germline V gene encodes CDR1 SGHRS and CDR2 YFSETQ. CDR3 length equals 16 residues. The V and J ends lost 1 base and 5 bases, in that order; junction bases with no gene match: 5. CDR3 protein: CASSLNGLAGDNEQFF. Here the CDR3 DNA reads TGCGCCAGCAGCTTGAACGGACTAGCGGGTGACAATGAGCAGTTCTTC.